Presented here are 12 T cell receptor beta chains from one specimen sequenced in a study of T cell responses to AZD1222 COVID-19 vaccine. The table came from immunoSEQ multiplex PCR; TCRdb's copy has only in-frame clones and leaves some out. The profile shows roughly 150,000 clones, about 90% of them singletons. Material: peripheral blood, obtained 28 days after the second AZD1222 dose. The receptors were gathered from an adult who received the AZD1222 COVID-19 vaccine.

The chain joins TRBV29-1 to TRBJ2-5; 12 nucleotides match TRBD2. CDR3 length: 15 amino acids. Germline lookup yields CDR1 SQVTM and CDR2 ANQGSEA. With 5 bases clipped from V and 1 base from J, the junction kept 5 bases outside the gene matches. The CDR3 DNA is TGCAGCGTTCCAAGGACTAGCGGGGCCCAAGAGACCCAGTACTTC. It encodes CSVPRTSGAQETQYF.

The V call is TRBV28, the J call TRBJ1-5; D gene ambiguous. Trimming removed 6 bases from V and 1 base from J, with 7 bases in between. The CDR3 has 13 residues. CDR1 is MDHEN, CDR2 SYDVKM, per germline. Written as DNA, the CDR3 is TGTGCCAGCAGATCGGCAAGCAATCAGCCCCAGCATTTT. As protein: CASRSASNQPQHF.

The J gene is TRBJ1-2, the V gene TRBV30; no clear D. With 4 bases removed from V and 4 bases from J, the gap between germline ends came to 10 bases. There are 12 residues in the CDR3. Germline CDR1 reads GTSNPN; CDR2 reads SVGIG (reference sequence). The CDR3: CAWTPRSYGYTF. CDR3 nucleotide sequence: TGTGCCTGGACTCCAAGGAGCTATGGCTACACCTTC.

The V and J genes are TRBV18 and TRBJ2-5; 10 bases are shared with TRBD1. Germline CDR1 reads KGHSH; CDR2 reads LQKENI. With 3 bases clipped from V and 4 bases from J, the junction kept 2 bases outside the gene matches. The CDR3 is made up of 14 amino acids. CDR3 residues: CASSPRTGGETQYF. The CDR3 coding sequence is TGTGCCAGCTCACCGAGGACAGGGGGAGAGACCCAGTACTTC. Looking up the rest from reference TRBV18 and TRBJ2-5 gives the full variable domain: NAGVMQNPRHLVRRRGQEARLRCSPMKGHSHVYWYRQLPEEGLKFMVYLQKENIIDESGMPKERFSAEFPKEGPSILRIQQVVRGDSAAYFCASSPRTGGETQYFGPGTRLLVL.

The chain employs TRBV18 and TRBJ2-1, with 8 bases matching TRBD2. The junction had 20 bases not matched to a gene; V was cut back by 4 bases and J by 6 bases. Germline V gene sequence: CDR1 KGHSH, CDR2 LQKENI. The CDR3 has 19 amino acids. CDR3 region: CASSRRASTGTRAVNEQFF. The CDR3 nucleotides read TGTGCCAGCTCACGAAGGGCGTCTACGGGGACTAGAGCCGTCAATGAGCAGTTCTTC. The variable domain in full, with the rest retrieved from reference TRBV18 and TRBJ2-1, is NAGVMQNPRHLVRRRGQEARLRCSPMKGHSHVYWYRQLPEEGLKFMVYLQKENIIDESGMPKERFSAEFPKEGPSILRIQQVVRGDSAAYFCASSRRASTGTRAVNEQFFGPGTRLTVL.

This clone was recorded only once. This rearrangement joins TRBV7-3 to TRBJ2-2, with D possibly TRBD1 on 6 matching bases. V was pared by 1 base and J by 1 base, with 10 bases between. Germline V CDR1 and CDR2: SGHTA, FQGTGA. CDR3 length equals 16 residues. The CDR3 is CASSLRPGQNTGELFF. The CDR3 DNA reads TGTGCCAGCAGCTTAAGGCCGGGACAGAACACCGGGGAGCTGTTTTTT.

As DNA, the CDR3 is TGTGCCAGCAGGTTAGCTAGCGGGAGGGCTGACAATGAGCAGTTCTTC. Translation gives CASRLASGRADNEQFF. The chain recombines TRBV28 with TRBJ2-1; 12 bases line up with TRBD2. Germline V gene data show CDR1 as MDHEN and CDR2 as SYDVKM. Trimming took 6 bases from V and 5 from J; bases not matched to a gene: 8. The CDR3 is made up of 16 amino acids.

This chain connects TRBV4-2 to TRBJ2-7; weak D call: TRBD1 (5 bases). V lost 0 bases to trimming and J lost 2 bases, with 11 bases between them. Germline CDR1 LGHNA, CDR2 YNFKEQ. The CDR3 is made up of 15 amino acids. The CDR3 DNA is TGTGCCAGCAGCCAAGATGTCGGACACCCCTACGAGCAGTACTTC. This encodes CASSQDVGHPYEQYF.

The chain couples TRBV28 to TRBJ1-2, with 8 nucleotides matching TRBD1. The CDR3 spans 13 residues. The J segment lost 6 bases and the V segment lost 5 bases, leaving 5 bases of the junction unmatched. Germline V lookup: CDR1 MDHEN, CDR2 SYDVKM. The chain's CDR3 is CASSTYRGDGYTF. The CDR3 region has the DNA TGTGCCAGCAGTACGTACAGGGGGGATGGCTACACCTTC.

The chain links TRBV9 to TRBJ2-3; D could derive from TRBD1 or TRBD2 (6 bases each). The CDR3 has 15 residues. V gave up 4 bases and J gave up 2 bases, with 14 bases separating them. CDR1 is SGDLS, CDR2 YYNGEE, per germline. CDR3 protein: CASSPEGDFTDTQYF. CDR3 DNA: TGTGCCAGCAGCCCAGAGGGGGACTTCACAGATACGCAGTATTTT.

The chain couples TRBV18 to TRBJ2-5, with 11 bases lining up with TRBD1. V shed 2 bases, J shed 5 bases, and the junction held 4 bases outside the gene matches. The CDR3 consists of 15 residues. From germline, CDR1 is KGHSH and CDR2 LQKENI. In DNA, the CDR3 is TGTGCCAGCTCACCAAGGACAGGGGGCCGGGAGACCCAGTACTTC. It translates to CASSPRTGGRETQYF.

The chain links TRBV14 to TRBJ1-5; 7 bases agree with TRBD1. CDR1 is SGHDN and CDR2 is FVKESK in the germline V gene. The ends lost 4 bases at V and 7 bases at J; junction bases unmatched: 4. The CDR3 covers 13 residues. The CDR3 region has the DNA TGTGCCAGCAGCCTACAGGGGTCGCAGCCCCAGCATTTT. Protein: CASSLQGSQPQHF.